Here is one T cell receptor beta chain with its context. Its antigen is as yet unknown. The data were obtained in a study of shared clonotypes between healthy human individuals. Study-level points and caveats: Deeper or shallower sequencing was expected to change how clonotypes are shared among donors. Among non-shared clonotypes, generation probabilities were lower than among those shared by all four donors.

Germline CDR1 reads MNHNS; CDR2 reads SASEGT. The CDR3 spans 14 residues. Trimming removed 8 bases at V and 0 bases at J, with 13 bases between. In the sorted-subset replicate PCRs, 150 to 200 ng DNA, around 30,000 T cell genomes, was used. Here immunoSEQ multiplex PCR was the method, and the copy in TCRdb shows in-frame clones only, minus some. The sample includes about 1 million clones, about 80% of them seen just once. The sequence was obtained from a man younger than 35 in good health. This chain links TRBV6-1 with TRBJ1-1, with D hard to call. Sequencing used memory CD4+ T cells sorted from blood. As for subset: CD45RA-negative fraction. CDR3 residues: CASDTSTMNTEAFF. The CDR3, as DNA: TGTGCCAGCGACACCTCAACAATGAACACTGAAGCTTTCTTT.